Each of the 6 T cell receptor beta chains below was sequenced from the same sample in a study of identical twins. MiXCR was run by TCRdb on the 5' RACE reads, yielding one entry per CDR3 protein. The sample lists under 300,000 distinct CDR3 sequences; around 8.3% were seen once. The sample was also reused in another study, on yellow fever vaccine responses in identical twins.

The sequenced sample was CD8+ T cells sorted from blood. The receptors come from a woman aged 18-29 years in good health.

This clonotype was recorded at least ten times. The chain employs TRBV4-3 and TRBJ2-7; maybe TRBD2 (6 bases). The CDR3 runs 14 residues. Germline V gene lookup returns CDR1 LGHNA and CDR2 YSLEER. V gave up 1 base and J gave up 5 bases, with 12 bases separating them. CDR3 sequence (DNA): TGCGCCAGCAGCCAAGGGCGGGGAGTCCACGAGCAGTACTTC. Translated, it gives CASSQGRGVHEQYF.

This clonotype has a count of ten or more. The chain uses TRBV6-5 and TRBJ2-3; no clear D gene. Germline V CDR1 and CDR2: MNHEY, SVGAGI. V shed 2 bases and J shed 0 bases, with 3 bases lying between them. The CDR3 extends over 13 amino acids. For the CDR3, the DNA is TGTGCCAGCAGTTACGGGAGCACAGATACGCAGTATTTT. Translated: CASSYGSTDTQYF.

This clonotype was observed a handful of times. The V call is TRBV7-6, the J call TRBJ2-3, with D tentatively TRBD2 (6 bases). Trimming removed 0 bases at V and 4 bases at J, with 17 bases between. The CDR3 length is 17 residues. CDR1 and CDR2 (germline): SGHVS, FNYEAQ. The CDR3 reads CASSLARRLVLSDTQYF. CDR3 bases: TGTGCCAGCAGCTTAGCGAGAAGACTAGTCCTTTCAGATACGCAGTATTTT.

This sequence joins TRBV7-6 and TRBJ2-3; D perhaps matches TRBD1 (6 bases). Trimming pared 5 bases from V and 5 bases from J, leaving 17 bases between. Germline CDR1 and CDR2: SGHVS and FNYEAQ. There are 15 residues in the CDR3. CDR3 loop: CASSGPTGGGDTQYF. In DNA, the CDR3 is TGTGCCAGCAGCGGTCCGACAGGCGGAGGAGATACGCAGTATTTT.

There are many counts of this clonotype. This chain joins TRBV29-1 and TRBJ2-2; no clear D gene. There are 14 residues in the CDR3. The ends were cut back, 4 bases at V and 4 bases at J, with 13 bases in the middle. Germline V gene data show CDR1 as SQVTM and CDR2 as ANQGSEA. CDR3 protein: CSVVGLLGTGELFF. CDR3 bases: TGCAGCGTTGTAGGGTTATTAGGCACCGGGGAGCTGTTTTTT.

This clonotype was seen ten or more times. CDR3 amino acids: CASSQDIEREANNEQFF. The CDR3 DNA follows: TGCGCCAGCAGCCAAGATATCGAGCGGGAGGCTAACAATGAGCAGTTCTTC. The chain employs TRBV4-3 and TRBJ2-1; 9 nucleotides agree with TRBD2. This CDR3 contains 17 residues. With V trimmed by 0 bases and J by 5 bases, 8 bases remained unmatched. Germline CDR1 reads LGHNA; CDR2 reads YSLEER.